The T cell receptor beta chain described here comes from a study of PD-1 blockade in classical Hodgkin lymphoma. This sample's time point: cycle 4 day 1 (C4D1), after more than five weeks of nivolumab. All patients experienced relapse after autologous stem cell transplantation, and brentuximab vedotin exposure was variable. Sequencing was performed with immunoSEQ multiplex PCR; in TCRdb, only in-frame clones are kept and a portion is missing. The repertoire has 25,000 to 40,000 clones, 65% to 80% of them found once; the top ten carry approximately 4%. Germline-derived CDR1 and CDR2 are SGDLS and YYNGEE. There are 17 residues in the CDR3. V shed 1 base, J shed 6 bases, and the junction held 10 bases outside the gene matches.

V is TRBV9 and J is TRBJ1-2; 12 bases are shared with TRBD1. The TCR comes from a human donor with classical Hodgkin lymphoma. Sequenced material: peripheral blood mononuclear cells (PBMCs), taken before the fourth cycle of nivolumab. CDR3: CASSVSLPGQGADGYTF. Here the CDR3 DNA reads TGTGCCAGCAGCGTATCTTTGCCGGGACAGGGGGCAGATGGCTACACCTTC. The full variable domain, with the rest looked up from reference TRBV9 and TRBJ1-2, is DSGVTQTPKHLITATGQRVTLRCSPRSGDLSVYWYQQSLDQGLQFLIQYYNGEERAKGNILERFSAQQFPDLHSELNLSSLELGDSALYFCASSVSLPGQGADGYTFGSGTRLTVV.